What follows describes a single T cell receptor (beta chain). There is no known antigen for this receptor. No base quality information exists; no much larger clone differs at one position. Collaborating institutions collected whole blood in K2EDTA tubes following their own protocols. For TCRbeta analysis, collaborators shipped samples in one of three forms: frozen whole blood, isolated PBMCs, or DNA extracted from either of those sample types. This specimen belongs to a study of blood T cell repertoires in COVID-19 (dated by TCRdb to the early 2020s). Describing the broader study: Samples from collaborators originated in the United States, Italy and Spain and spanned both the acute and convalescent phases of COVID-19. The material from the prospective study consisted of cDNA or gDNA derived from T cells, B-cell-depleted T cells, or PBMCs. Samples came from the ongoing ImmuneRACE study (first 160 participants) plus 1,254 subjects from 6 global collaborators. Where HLA class I and class II types were available, the types were taken from metadata supplied by the sample provider, not from assay-based typing. The repertoires were released in a freely available public database meant as a resource for research on the immune response to SARS-CoV-2. Deeply sampled blood TCRbeta repertoires from subjects exposed to, actively infected with, or recovered from COVID-19 were included in the dataset. A de-identified subject ID, COVID-19 status, age in years and sex were almost always included in the sample metadata.

Beyond this particular receptor, the publication reports: How much clinical and demographic metadata was included differed by source and by participant, and the metadata was provided uncurated.

TCRbeta CDR3 regions were amplified from genomic DNA by means of the immunoSEQ Assay, a bias-controlled multiplex PCR. The authors' analysis ran thus. Nucleated cell counts per sample were estimated from amplification of reference gene primers within the assay. To quantify the absolute abundance of each unique TCRbeta CDR3 rearrangement, sequence reads were collapsed and filtered. For each sample, productive Simpson clonality was calculated as the square root of Simpson's diversity index across productive rearrangements. Not all clones reach the TCRdb copy of this immuneACCESS table, which keeps in-frame sequences only. Checked studies attribute under half of the gap to unresolved V genes and leave the rest unexplained. That table supplies the V and J calls and clone size; D and trimming were determined from the DNA. Across this sample there are some 200,000 clones, with roughly 80% seen only once. Under 11% of the sample is held by the ten biggest clonotypes.

The sequenced material came from peripheral blood. The sequence was obtained from a woman older than 75 with acute or convalescent COVID-19.

CDR3 reads: CASSQGLAGGPGETQYF. The nucleotide sequence reads TGTGCCAGCAGCCAGGGACTAGCGGGGGGGCCAGGAGAGACCCAGTACTTC. The V and J genes are TRBV7-2 and TRBJ2-5, with 16 middle bases fitting TRBD2. V and J are trimmed by 5 bases and 4 bases, and the gene matches miss 7 bases of the junction. Measured from the cysteine to the phenylalanine, the CDR3 is 17 residues long. Of all the DNA, just the CDR3 is kept, 51 bases in frame from base 1. From a lookup of the germline V gene, CDR1 and CDR2 are SGHTA and FQGNSA.